This T cell receptor (beta chain) was obtained from a study of T cells in Graves' hyperthyroidism and ophthalmopathy. Stable Graves' hyperthyroidism meant no ophthalmopathy progression within 18 months. Subjects aged 18 to 65 presented with newly diagnosed hyperthyroidism of less than 2 months' duration. The diagnostic basis comprised clinical symptoms, serum thyroxine and TRAb, thyroid ultrasound and orbital computed tomography. The CDR3 loop spans 15 amino acids. Germline CDR1 and CDR2: LGHDT and YNNKEL (reference sequence). The V gene end was trimmed by 5 bases and the J gene end by 7 bases; junction bases not matched to a gene: 8. This clonotype showed up many times. Its antigen is undetermined. Study-level findings and limits: Most expanded thyroid clonotypes above 0.001 also appeared in blood.

The CDR3 regions of TCR beta were amplified from RNA transcripts. Researchers ran a first-round RT-PCR on the TCR CDR3 using the HTBI primer set. From the multiplex PCR reads, TCRdb called clonotypes with MiXCR, one entry per CDR3 protein. The sample comprises some 460,000 distinct CDR3 sequences, around 14% of which are singletons, and approximately 7.5% rests with the top ten. The receptor was derived from a young woman with Graves' hyperthyroidism. The source material was blood. V and J are TRBV3-1 and TRBJ2-5; 12 bases fit TRBD2. The CDR3 DNA reads TGTGCCAGCAGCTTGACTAGCGGGGGTACGTGGACCCAGTACTTC. It codes for CASSLTSGGTWTQYF.